This TCR beta chain originates from a study of graft-versus-host responses after intestinal transplantation. Findings and caveats of the study: In recipient marrow, GvH clones were found, and some appeared first in ileum or blood. Early post-transplant HvG declines showed an association with peak circulating GvH clone levels.

Libraries were prepared by immunoSEQ multiplex PCR; TCRdb keeps only in-frame clonotypes and omits some of them. The sample carries some 85,000 clones, roughly 92% recorded once. On this clone: As yet, its antigen is unknown.

The clonotype originates from a human donor who was the organ donor for an intestinal transplant. The source was unstimulated CD8+ T cells sorted from spleen or lymph node cells, collected before transplant.

CDR3 loop: CASSFQGWGNEKLFF. CDR3 bases: TGTGCCAGCAGCTTCCAGGGGTGGGGGAATGAAAAACTGTTTTTT. The rearrangement links TRBV11-2 to TRBJ1-4; maybe TRBD1 (6 bases). The CDR3 is 15 amino acids. CDR1 and CDR2 from the germline V gene are SGHAT and FQNNGV. Trimming stripped 3 bases from V and 5 bases from J, with 13 bases between.